The rows below give T cell receptor beta chains drawn from one sample of a study of graft-versus-host responses after intestinal transplantation. The antigens of these receptors remain unknown. The repertoire was sequenced with immunoSEQ multiplex PCR; TCRdb's copy has only in-frame clones and lacks some. Here the sample spans 77,000 or so clones, approximately 94% being singletons. Source: unstimulated CD8+ T cells sorted from spleen or lymph node cells, taken before intestinal transplant. Every receptor here comes from a human donor who received an intestinal transplant. CDR3s include the opening cysteine and the closing phenylalanine or tryptophan. Each record gives: CDR3 length, V gene, clone size, D gene, J gene, CDR3 protein, CDR3 DNA. A D gene is named only where the DNA matches it firmly. Clone size is given for some rows only: seen once, a few or many times, or a class if the clone is expanded.

15,TRBV15,.,TRBD1,TRBJ1-2,CATSRDDGRGDGYTF,TGTGCCACCAGCAGAGATGATGGCAGGGGGGATGGCTACACCTTC
15,TRBV12-5,.,.,TRBJ2-5,CASGLVWGPEETQYF,TGTGCTAGTGGTTTGGTATGGGGACCCGAAGAGACCCAGTACTTC
15,TRBV13,.,.,TRBJ2-7,CASSARDGFDYEQYF,TGTGCCAGCAGCGCCAGGGACGGATTCGACTACGAGCAGTACTTC
14,TRBV2,.,.,TRBJ2-6,CASSVASGANVLTF,TGTGCCAGCAGTGTCGCCTCGGGGGCCAACGTCCTGACTTTC
13,TRBV27,.,.,TRBJ2-3,CASSLYPTDTQYF,TGTGCCAGCAGTTTATACCCCACAGATACGCAGTATTTT
15,TRBV7-9,.,TRBD1,TRBJ2-7,CASLSTGQGAYEQYF,TGTGCCAGCCTCTCAACGGGACAGGGGGCCTACGAGCAGTACTTC
13,TRBV27,once,TRBD1,TRBJ2-7,CASSYRGNYEQYF,TGTGCCAGCAGTTACAGGGGTAACTACGAGCAGTACTTC
13,TRBV11-2,.,.,TRBJ2-7,CASSLGHTYEQYF,TGTGCCAGCAGCTTAGGTCACACCTACGAGCAGTACTTC
16,TRBV7-9,once,TRBD2,TRBJ2-7,CASSLTSGRISYEQYF,TGTGCCAGCAGCCTAACTAGCGGGAGAATCTCCTACGAGCAGTACTTC
14,TRBV27,.,.,TRBJ2-1,CASSLRPRGDEQFF,TGTGCCAGCAGTTTAAGGCCCCGTGGCGATGAACAGTTCTTC
13,TRBV19,.,TRBD1,TRBJ2-1,CASSPGQGFEQFF,TGTGCCAGTAGCCCGGGACAGGGGTTTGAGCAGTTCTTC
15,TRBV5-7,.,.,TRBJ2-1,CASSLVGRGDNEQFF,TGTGCCAGCAGCTTGGTGGGGAGGGGGGACAATGAGCAGTTCTTC
15,TRBV18,.,.,TRBJ1-2,CASSPGDRPSVGYTF,TGTGCCAGCTCACCTGGCGACAGGCCCTCCGTTGGCTACACCTTC
15,TRBV6-5,.,.,TRBJ1-6,CASSAGTDFNSPLHF,TGTGCCAGCAGTGCAGGGACGGACTTTAATTCACCCCTCCACTTT
12,TRBV19,.,.,TRBJ1-1,CASSIPNTEAFF,TGTGCCAGTAGTATACCCAACACTGAAGCTTTCTTT
14,TRBV6-1,once,.,TRBJ1-2,CASSLTLVGYGYTF,TGTGCCAGCAGCCTGACCTTGGTTGGCTATGGCTACACCTTC
13,TRBV5-1,.,.,TRBJ1-2,CASSFYTAYGYTF,TGCGCCAGCAGCTTTTATACAGCCTATGGCTACACCTTC
16,TRBV19,.,TRBD2,TRBJ2-1,CASSSLSGSIYNEQFF,TGTGCCAGTAGCTCACTAAGCGGGAGCATCTACAATGAGCAGTTCTTC
14,TRBV5-1,.,.,TRBJ2-7,CASSLRQIPYEQYF,TGCGCCAGCAGCTTGAGGCAGATTCCTTACGAGCAGTACTTC
13,TRBV27,.,.,TRBJ1-5,CASSYNEGQPQHF,TGTGCCAGCAGTTATAACGAGGGCCAGCCCCAGCATTTT
15,TRBV5-1,.,TRBD2,TRBJ2-7,CASSSNSGTRYEQYF,TGCGCCAGCAGCTCCAATAGCGGGACCCGCTACGAGCAGTACTTC
14,TRBV27,.,.,TRBJ2-5,CASSLTSFQETQYF,TGTGCCAGCAGTTTAACTAGCTTTCAAGAGACCCAGTACTTC
14,TRBV5-6,.,.,TRBJ2-1,CASDGSGSYNEQFF,TGTGCCAGCGACGGAAGTGGCTCCTACAATGAGCAGTTCTTC
16,TRBV11-1,.,TRBD2,TRBJ2-7,CASSPRGEREFEEQYF,TGTGCCAGCAGCCCTAGGGGAGAGCGGGAGTTCGAAGAGCAGTACTTC
15,TRBV28,.,.,TRBJ1-4,CASRTAGATNEKLFF,TGTGCCAGCAGGACCGCGGGCGCAACTAATGAAAAACTGTTTTTT
14,TRBV28,.,.,TRBJ1-1,CASSLSIGGTEAFF,TGTGCCAGCAGTTTATCCATAGGAGGGACTGAAGCTTTCTTT
16,TRBV27,.,.,TRBJ1-1,CASSPGLRYFSTEAFF,TGTGCCAGCAGCCCAGGGTTGCGGTATTTCAGCACTGAAGCTTTCTTT
19,TRBV5-1,.,TRBD2,TRBJ2-7,CASSFRVRLAGVFTYEQYF,TGCGCCAGCAGCTTCCGGGTAAGACTAGCGGGAGTTTTCACCTACGAGCAGTACTTC
15,TRBV30,.,.,TRBJ1-6,CAWEDPSSYNSPLHF,TGTGCCTGGGAGGACCCAAGCTCCTATAATTCACCCCTCCACTTT
14,TRBV27,.,.,TRBJ2-7,CASSPREARDEQYF,TGTGCCAGCAGTCCCAGGGAGGCCCGGGACGAGCAGTACTTC
12,TRBV28,.,.,TRBJ2-3,CATRLGTDTQYF,TGTGCCACCCGACTAGGCACAGATACGCAGTATTTT
17,TRBV10-3,few,TRBD1,TRBJ1-4,CAISDRDRGLSNEKLFF,TGTGCCATCAGTGACCGGGACAGGGGGCTCAGTAATGAAAAACTGTTTTTT